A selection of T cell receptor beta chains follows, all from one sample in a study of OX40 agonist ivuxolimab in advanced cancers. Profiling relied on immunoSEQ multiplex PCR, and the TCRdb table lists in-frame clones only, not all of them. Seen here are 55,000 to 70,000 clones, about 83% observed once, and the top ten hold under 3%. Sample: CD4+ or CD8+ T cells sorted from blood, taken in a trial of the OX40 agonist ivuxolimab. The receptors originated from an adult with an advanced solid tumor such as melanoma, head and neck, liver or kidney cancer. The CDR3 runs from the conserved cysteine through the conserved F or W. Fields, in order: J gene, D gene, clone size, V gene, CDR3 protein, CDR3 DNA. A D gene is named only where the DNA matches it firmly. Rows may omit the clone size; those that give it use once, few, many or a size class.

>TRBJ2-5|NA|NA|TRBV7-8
CASSRVVGNQETQYF
TGTGCCAGCAGCCGCGTAGTAGGCAACCAAGAGACCCAGTACTTC
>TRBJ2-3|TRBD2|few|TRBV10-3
CAISEKRGGPDTQYF
TGTGCCATCAGTGAAAAGCGGGGGGGCCCAGATACGCAGTATTTT
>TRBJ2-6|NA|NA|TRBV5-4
CASSLRWGSGANVLTF
TGTGCCAGCAGCTTGCGATGGGGATCGGGGGCCAACGTCCTGACTTTC
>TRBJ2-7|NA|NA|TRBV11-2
CASSPLGRKSSYEQYF
TGTGCCAGCAGTCCTCTGGGGCGGAAAAGCTCCTACGAGCAGTACTTC
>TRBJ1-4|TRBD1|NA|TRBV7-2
CASSTGQGRLSEKLFF
TGTGCCAGCAGCACCGGACAGGGGCGCTTAAGTGAAAAACTGTTTTTT
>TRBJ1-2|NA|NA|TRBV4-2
CASSQDSRQNNYGYIF
TGTGCCAGCAGCCAAGATTCCAGACAGAACAACTATGGCTACATCTTC
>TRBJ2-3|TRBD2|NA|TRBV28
CASNSGGTDTQYF
TGTGCCAGCAATAGCGGGGGCACAGATACGCAGTATTTT
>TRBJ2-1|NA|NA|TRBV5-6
CASSGRTARNSYNEQFF
TGTGCCAGCAGCGGGAGGACAGCTAGAAACTCCTACAATGAGCAGTTCTTC
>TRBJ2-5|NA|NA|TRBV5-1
CASSLGQTHQETQYF
TGCGCCAGCAGCTTGGGGCAGACCCACCAAGAGACCCAGTACTTC
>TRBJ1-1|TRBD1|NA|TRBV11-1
CASTLTGYTEAFF
TGTGCCAGCACCTTGACAGGGTACACTGAAGCTTTCTTT